The 14 T cell receptor beta chains below all came from one sample that was sequenced in a study of blood T cell repertoires in COVID-19. Libraries were prepared by immunoSEQ multiplex PCR; TCRdb keeps only in-frame clonotypes and omits some of them. The table lists roughly 100,000 clones, roughly four fifths of them singletons. The material sequenced was peripheral blood. The receptors stem from a man in his 60s with acute or convalescent COVID-19.

This chain connects TRBV1 to TRBJ1-5; the table's D gene call, TRBD1, was not cross checked with the DNA. TRBV1 constitutes a pseudogene. CDR3 length equals 14 residues. This CDR3 reads CTSSQETGTQPQHF. In nucleotides, the CDR3 is TGCACCAGCAGCCAAGAGACAGGGACTCAGCCCCAGCATTTT.

The chain carries TRBV2 and TRBJ2-7, with a weak D call TRBD2 (5 bases). Deletions cut 5 bases from V and 5 bases from J, with 16 bases between. This CDR3 has 14 residues. Looked up from germline, CDR1 is SNHLY and CDR2 is FYNNEI. The CDR3 loop is CASSSGRRFDEQYF. The CDR3 nucleotides are TGTGCCAGCAGTAGCGGAAGGAGGTTTGACGAGCAGTACTTC.

This clone was observed a few times. The CDR3 protein is CASKGQTNSNQPQHF. In nucleotides, the CDR3 is TGTGCCAGCAAGGGACAGACTAATAGCAATCAGCCCCAGCATTTT. The J gene is TRBJ1-5, the V gene TRBV2, with TRBD1 identical over 7 bases. The CDR3 loop spans 15 amino acids. CDR1 and CDR2 from the germline V gene are SNHLY and FYNNEI. The J segment lost 0 bases and the V segment lost 7 bases, leaving 6 bases of the junction unmatched.

This chain links TRBV6-6 with TRBJ2-7; 9 nucleotides agree with TRBD2. Germline-derived CDR1 and CDR2 are MNHNY and SVGAGI (reference sequence). The CDR3 is 14 amino acids. Germline trimming cut 6 bases from V and 6 bases from J; bases unmatched to any gene: 9. CDR3 DNA sequence: TGTGCCAGCAGGGCACCTATAGCGGGAGCCGAGCAGTACTTC. It yields the protein CASRAPIAGAEQYF.

The chain carries TRBV15 and TRBJ2-6; D call uncertain. The V end lost 1 base, the J end lost 0 bases, and 7 bases lay between the germline ends. CDR3 length: 16 residues. From germline, CDR1 is LNHNV and CDR2 YYDKDF (reference sequence). The CDR3 region has the DNA TGTGCCACCAGCAGAGCCCAGGCCTCTGGGGCCAACGTCCTGACTTTC. Protein sequence: CATSRAQASGANVLTF.

The rearrangement links TRBV27 to TRBJ2-7; 8 positions agree with TRBD1. The CDR3 totals 16 residues. The junction had 12 bases not matched to a gene; V was cut back by 3 bases and J by 5 bases. Germline V gene sequence: CDR1 MNHEY, CDR2 SMNVEV (reference sequence). This CDR3 is CASSLSRGRGQNEQYF. CDR3 nucleotide sequence: TGTGCCAGCAGTTTGTCACGTGGCAGGGGGCAGAACGAGCAGTACTTC.

This clone has just one count. The J gene is TRBJ1-2, the V gene TRBV9, with a weak D call TRBD1 (5 bases). V lost 3 bases, J lost 6 bases, and 9 bases lay in between. This CDR3 has 12 amino acids. From germline, CDR1 is SGDLS and CDR2 YYNGEE. The DNA of the CDR3 is TGTGCCAGCAGCGCCAACAGGAATGGCTACACCTTC. Its protein is CASSANRNGYTF.

This clone was detected only a few times. The CDR3 DNA sequence: TGCGCCAGCAACAGGGATTTTAACACTGAAGCTTTCTTT. Translating gives CASNRDFNTEAFF. The chain joins TRBV5-1 to TRBJ1-1; tentative D call: TRBD1 (6 bases). V was shortened by 6 bases and J by 2 bases, with 11 bases between the two germline ends. The CDR3 extends over 13 amino acids. From germline, CDR1 is SGHRS and CDR2 YFSETQ. Supplemented by reference TRBV5-1 and TRBJ1-1, the full variable domain reads KAGVTQTPRYLIKTRGQQVTLSCSPISGHRSVSWYQQTPGQGLQFLFEYFSETQRNKGNFPGRFSGRQFSNSRSEMNVSTLELGDSALYLCASNRDFNTEAFFGQGTRLTVV.

This chain joins TRBV2 and TRBJ2-1; 8 nucleotides match TRBD2. V was pared by 5 bases and J by 0 bases, with 3 bases of the junction left unmatched. The CDR3 spans 15 residues. CDR1 and CDR2 from the germline V gene are SNHLY and FYNNEI. CDR3 region: CASSQRGSSYNEQFF. The CDR3, as DNA: TGTGCCAGCAGTCAGCGGGGGAGCTCCTACAATGAGCAGTTCTTC.

The chain joins TRBV12-5 to TRBJ1-5; 8 bases map to TRBD1. V shed 6 bases, J shed 6 bases, and the junction held 16 bases outside the gene matches. CDR3 length equals 17 residues. Germline V CDR1 and CDR2: LGHNT, FRNRAP. Here the CDR3 reads CASGGEAGGLSAQPQHF. DNA of the CDR3: TGTGCTAGTGGGGGTGAAGCAGGGGGCCTCAGTGCTCAGCCCCAGCATTTT.

This clone came up a few times. The genes are TRBV5-1 and TRBJ2-3; maybe TRBD1 (5 bases). The germline V and J ends were trimmed by 1 base and 0 bases, with 15 bases remaining between them. Germline CDR1 is SGHRS and CDR2 is YFSETQ. The CDR3 length is 17 residues. The CDR3 spells CASSLYPGSPSTDTQYF. The CDR3 nucleotides read TGCGCCAGCAGCTTGTACCCAGGGTCCCCTAGCACAGATACGCAGTATTTT.

The chain couples TRBV5-1 to TRBJ1-2; tentatively, D is TRBD1 (6 bases). The ends were cut back, 4 bases at V and 5 bases at J, with 18 bases in the middle. Germline lookup yields CDR1 SGHRS and CDR2 YFSETQ. CDR3 length: 15 residues. CDR3 in amino acids: CASSPGQRDFYGYTF. The CDR3, as DNA: TGCGCCAGCAGCCCCGGACAGCGCGACTTTTATGGCTACACCTTC.

The chain employs TRBV7-3 and TRBJ1-6; D call uncertain. The CDR3 has 15 residues. Germline CDR1 reads SGHTA; CDR2 reads FQGTGA. The V end lost 2 bases, the J end lost 7 bases, and 12 bases lay between the germline ends. The CDR3 spells CASSLLGNENSPLHF. CDR3 nucleotide sequence: TGTGCCAGCAGCTTATTGGGCAATGAAAATTCACCCCTCCACTTT.

This clone showed up just a few times. J is TRBJ1-1 and V is TRBV29-1; 9 nucleotides align to TRBD1. The V gene's germline CDR1 is SQVTM and CDR2 ANQGSEA. The length of the CDR3 is 12 residues. V lost 7 bases, J lost 5 bases, and 5 bases stayed unmatched. The CDR3 reads CSADRGVTEAFF. Here the CDR3 DNA reads TGCAGCGCTGACAGGGGGGTGACTGAAGCTTTCTTT.